A single sample is the source of the 18 T cell receptor beta chains below, sequenced in a study of blood T cell repertoires in COVID-19. Sequencing was performed with immunoSEQ multiplex PCR; in TCRdb, only in-frame clones are kept and a portion is missing. The sample lists more than 80,000 clones, around 81% occurring once. Sequenced: peripheral blood. Receptors were obtained from a woman aged 70-85 years with acute or convalescent COVID-19.

This rearrangement joins TRBV6-5 to TRBJ2-7, with TRBD2 as a possible D gene (5 bases). Germline V gene lookup returns CDR1 MNHEY and CDR2 SVGAGI. Trimming took 6 bases from V and 7 from J, leaving 22 bases between them. CDR3 length equals 15 residues. The DNA for the CDR3 is TGTGCCAGCAGACCCCCCCCTCCGGGGTTTCGGGAGCAGTACTTC. Translating it yields CASRPPPPGFREQYF.

In this sample, this clone turned up a few times. V usage is TRBV9 and J usage is TRBJ1-2; unclear D gene. Germline loops: CDR1 SGDLS, CDR2 YYNGEE. With 0 bases removed from V and 8 bases from J, the gap between germline ends came to 11 bases. There are 13 residues in the CDR3. CDR3 loop: CASSVAGGGGYTF. CDR3 nucleotide sequence: TGTGCCAGCAGCGTAGCGGGAGGAGGCGGCTACACCTTC.

The rearrangement joins TRBV30 to TRBJ1-1; unclear D gene. Germline values: CDR1 GTSNPN, CDR2 SVGIG (reference sequence). Trimming stripped 0 bases from V and 1 base from J, with 6 bases between. The CDR3 contains 13 residues. CDR3 amino acids: CAWSVPRNTEAFF. DNA of the CDR3: TGTGCCTGGAGTGTACCCAGGAACACTGAAGCTTTCTTT.

This clone was seen only a few times. V gene TRBV10-3 combines with J gene TRBJ1-1; 10 bases align to TRBD1. In germline, CDR1 is ENHRY, CDR2 SYGVKD. The CDR3 covers 15 residues. Trimming removed 5 bases from V and 5 bases from J; junction bases left unmatched: 8. This CDR3 reads CAISFKGTGETEAFF. Here the CDR3 DNA reads TGTGCCATCAGTTTTAAGGGGACAGGGGAGACTGAAGCTTTCTTT.

The chain combines TRBV3-1 (or the pseudogene TRBV3-2) with TRBJ1-2; weak D call: TRBD1 (5 bases). Germline-derived CDR1 and CDR2 are LGHDT and YNNKEL (reference sequence). The CDR3 has 14 amino acids. With 0 bases removed from V and 3 bases from J, the gap between germline ends came to 8 bases. For the CDR3, the DNA is TGTGCCAGCAGCCAAGATACGACAGACTATGGCTACACCTTC. Residues: CASSQDTTDYGYTF.

The CDR3 nucleotides are TGTGCCAGCAGCGGGTCGGACAGGGACGGCTACACCTTC. Translation: CASSGSDRDGYTF. The chain has TRBV9 and TRBJ1-2, with TRBD1 matching 8 bases. V trimming: 3 bases; J trimming: 8 bases; junction bases outside the gene matches: 6. Germline CDR1 is SGDLS and CDR2 is YYNGEE. This CDR3 is 13 amino acids long.

This clone was seen once. CDR3 sequence reads: CASRPSDRGPSPLHF. The DNA of the CDR3 is TGTGCCAGCAGGCCAAGTGACAGGGGGCCTTCACCCCTCCACTTT. The chain joins TRBV14 to TRBJ1-6, with 10 bases matching TRBD1. This CDR3 has 15 amino acids. J gave up 9 bases and V 6 bases, and 8 bases lay outside the gene matches. The germline CDR1 and CDR2 sequences are SGHDN and FVKESK.

The rearrangement uses TRBV7-8 and TRBJ2-2; 9 bases map to TRBD1. Germline CDR1 SGHVS, CDR2 FQNEAQ. CDR3 length equals 14 residues. The junction had 5 bases not matched to a gene; V was cut back by 5 bases and J by 7 bases. The CDR3 sequence is CASSAGQGLGELFF. As DNA, the CDR3 is TGTGCCAGCAGCGCGGGACAGGGCCTCGGGGAGCTGTTTTTT.

The chain combines TRBV5-4 with TRBJ1-2, with no clear D. The CDR3 extends over 13 amino acids. V was cut by 4 bases and J by 4 bases, with 11 bases left in between. CDR1 SGHNT and CDR2 YYREEE come from the germline V gene (reference sequence). CDR3 nucleotides: TGTGCCAGCAGCGACGAGGGTTCCTATGGCTACACCTTC. This encodes CASSDEGSYGYTF.

The count of this clone is one. The same CDR3 can be traced to other DNA sequences in this sample. The gene calls are TRBV5-1 and TRBJ2-6; D remains ambiguous. Trimming stripped 5 bases from V and 0 bases from J, with 6 bases between. The CDR3 sequence is 14 residues long. CDR1 and CDR2 (germline): SGHRS, YFSETQ. In DNA, the CDR3 is TGCGCCAGCAGTCTTAGCTCTGGGGCCAACGTCCTGACTTTC. Protein sequence: CASSLSSGANVLTF.

The chain links TRBV6-1 to TRBJ1-2; D call uncertain. CDR1 MNHNS and CDR2 SASEGT come from the germline V gene. The CDR3 spans 16 residues. Trimming pared 1 base from V and 0 bases from J, leaving 12 bases between. CDR3 nucleotide sequence: TGTGCCAGCAGTGAAGGGGTCAGCACTACTAACTATGGCTACACCTTC. Translating it yields CASSEGVSTTNYGYTF.

This chain uses TRBV18 with TRBJ1-2; a weak D match, TRBD1 (6 bases). Looked up from germline, CDR1 is KGHSH and CDR2 is LQKENI. The CDR3 consists of 13 residues. Trimming stripped 6 bases from V and 3 bases from J, with 11 bases between. CDR3 nucleotide sequence: TGTGCCAGCTCCCCAGAGGGGGACTATGGCTACACCTTC. This translates into CASSPEGDYGYTF.

The chain combines TRBV11-3 with TRBJ2-7; D gene uncertain. CDR1 and CDR2 from the germline V gene are SGHNT and YENEEA. Between the trimmed V and J ends, which lost 5 bases and 3 bases, there was a span of 5 bases. The CDR3 runs to 11 residues. For the CDR3, the DNA is TGTGCCAGCAGCACCAGCTACGAGCAGTACTTC. Its protein is CASSTSYEQYF.

CDR3 nucleotides: TGTGCCAGCAGTGGTTCCTACTCTGGAAACACCATATATTTT. It codes for CASSGSYSGNTIYF. V usage is TRBV25-1 and J usage is TRBJ1-3, with D uncertain. V gave up 4 bases and J gave up 0 bases, with 7 bases separating them. Germline V gene data show CDR1 as MGHDK and CDR2 as SYGVNS. This CDR3 is built from 14 residues. The full variable domain, with the rest looked up from reference TRBV25-1 and TRBJ1-3, is EADIYQTPRYLVIGTGKKITLECSQTMGHDKMYWYQQDPGMELHLIHYSYGVNSTEKGDLSSESTVSRIRTEHFPLTLESARPSHTSQYLCASSGSYSGNTIYFGEGSWLTVV.

The chain is built from TRBV19 and TRBJ1-2; 7 nucleotides line up with TRBD1. The CDR3 extends over 15 amino acids. Germline V gives CDR1 LNHDA, CDR2 SQIVND (reference sequence). V lost 5 bases to trimming and J lost 6 bases; unmatched junction nucleotides: 12. CDR3 residues: CASSPVATGSNGYTF. DNA for the CDR3: TGTGCCAGTAGTCCCGTCGCGACAGGGAGTAATGGCTACACCTTC.

In its sample, this clone was seen a few times. This rearrangement joins TRBV28 to TRBJ1-5, with 7 bases aligning to TRBD1. The CDR3 is made up of 14 amino acids. Germline CDR1 is MDHEN and CDR2 is SYDVKM. J lost 7 bases, V lost 5 bases, and 8 bases had no gene match. The CDR3 DNA sequence: TGTGCCAGCAGTCTTACAGGGGAGGTGCAGCCCCAGCATTTT. This gives the protein CASSLTGEVQPQHF.

This rearrangement joins TRBV9 to TRBJ1-3, with D perhaps matching TRBD1 (5 bases). V lost 0 bases and J 2 bases, leaving 12 bases between the germline ends. CDR1 and CDR2 (germline): SGDLS, YYNGEE. This CDR3 has 16 residues. This CDR3 is CASSVAFQGAGNTIYF. CDR3 nucleotide sequence: TGTGCCAGCAGCGTAGCCTTCCAAGGGGCTGGAAACACCATATATTTT. The full variable domain, completed using reference TRBV9 and TRBJ1-3, is DSGVTQTPKHLITATGQRVTLRCSPRSGDLSVYWYQQSLDQGLQFLIQYYNGEERAKGNILERFSAQQFPDLHSELNLSSLELGDSALYFCASSVAFQGAGNTIYFGEGSWLTVV.

This clone has a single count. This chain links TRBV2 with TRBJ2-6; D unclear. V lost 6 bases to trimming and J lost 0 bases, with 6 bases between them. The CDR3 extends over 14 amino acids. CDR1 is SNHLY, CDR2 FYNNEI, per germline. The DNA for the CDR3 is TGTGCCAGCAGGTCTCGCTCTGGGGCCAACGTCCTGACTTTC. Translated: CASRSRSGANVLTF.